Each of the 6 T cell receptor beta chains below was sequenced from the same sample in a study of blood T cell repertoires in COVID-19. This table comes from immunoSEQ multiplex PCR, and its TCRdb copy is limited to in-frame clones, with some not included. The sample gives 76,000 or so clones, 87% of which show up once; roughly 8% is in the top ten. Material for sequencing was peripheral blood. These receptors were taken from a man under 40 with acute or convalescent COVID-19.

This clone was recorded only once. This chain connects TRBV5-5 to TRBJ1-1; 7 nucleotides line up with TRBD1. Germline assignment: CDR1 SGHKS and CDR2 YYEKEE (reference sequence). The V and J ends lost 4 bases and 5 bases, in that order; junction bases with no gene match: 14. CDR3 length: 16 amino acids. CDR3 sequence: CASSRRYQGVGTEAFF. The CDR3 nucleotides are TGTGCCAGCAGCCGTCGATATCAGGGGGTGGGAACTGAAGCTTTCTTT.

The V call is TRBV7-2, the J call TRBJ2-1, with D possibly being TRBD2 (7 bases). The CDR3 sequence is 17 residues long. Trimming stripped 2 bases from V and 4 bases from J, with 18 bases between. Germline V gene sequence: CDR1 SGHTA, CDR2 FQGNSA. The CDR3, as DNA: TGTGCCAGCAGCTTAAGGGCTAAGAGCGGGACATACAATGAGCAGTTCTTC. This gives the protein CASSLRAKSGTYNEQFF.

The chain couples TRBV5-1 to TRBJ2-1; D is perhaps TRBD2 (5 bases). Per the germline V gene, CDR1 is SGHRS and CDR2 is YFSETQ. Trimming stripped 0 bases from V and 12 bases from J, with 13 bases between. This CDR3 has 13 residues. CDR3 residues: CASSLAGTLAQFF. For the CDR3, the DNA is TGCGCCAGCAGCTTGGCCGGAACCCTAGCGCAGTTCTTC.

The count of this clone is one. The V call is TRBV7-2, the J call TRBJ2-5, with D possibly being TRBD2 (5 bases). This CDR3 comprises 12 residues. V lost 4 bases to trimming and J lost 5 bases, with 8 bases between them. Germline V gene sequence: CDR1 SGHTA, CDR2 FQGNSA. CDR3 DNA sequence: TGTGCCAGCAGCTCTAGAGGGGAGACCCAGTACTTC. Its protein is CASSSRGETQYF.

CDR3 coding DNA: TGTGCCAGCAGCCAAGATCGGGTCCAAAACATTCAGTACTTC. Protein: CASSQDRVQNIQYF. This rearrangement joins TRBV14 to TRBJ2-4; D not certain. This CDR3 is built from 14 residues. The V end was cut by 0 bases, the J end by 5 bases, with 8 bases between. Germline V gene sequence: CDR1 SGHDN, CDR2 FVKESK.

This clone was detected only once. In nucleotides, the CDR3 is TGTGCCAGCAGTGAAGTACTAGCAGGGACCCAGTACTTC. Encoded protein: CASSEVLAGTQYF. The chain couples TRBV6-1 to TRBJ2-5, with D possibly matching TRBD2 (6 bases). V was clipped by 1 base and J by 7 bases, with 10 bases between them. CDR1 and CDR2 (germline): MNHNS, SASEGT. The CDR3 sequence is 13 residues long.